Each of the 17 T cell receptor beta chains below was sequenced from the same sample in a study of T-cell reconstitution after alpha-beta-depleted transplantation in children. The library targeted TCRbeta and was prepared with unique molecular identifiers. MiXCR, run by TCRdb on the PCR reads, gives a single entry per CDR3 protein. The repertoire includes about 460,000 distinct CDR3 sequences, 10% to 13% of them detected once, and about 2.1% sits in the top ten. The sequences come from PBMCs, collected before TCRalphabeta/CD19-depleted stem cell transplant. All receptors derive from a child aged 2-15 years with inherited bone marrow failure, due to receive a stem cell transplant.

This clonotype was observed a few times. This chain uses TRBV29-1 with TRBJ2-1, with 9 nucleotides matching TRBD1. V lost 3 bases to trimming and J lost 3 bases; unmatched junction nucleotides: 3. The CDR3 loop spans 14 amino acids. CDR1 is SQVTM and CDR2 is ANQGSEA in the germline V gene. The CDR3 protein is CSVDLGQGYNEQFF. The CDR3 DNA reads TGCAGCGTTGATCTGGGACAGGGCTACAATGAGCAGTTCTTC.

Ten or more counts support this clonotype. This chain links TRBV21-1 with TRBJ2-6. TRBV21-1 is a known pseudogene. The CDR3 length is 15 residues. CDR3 DNA sequence: TGTGCCAGCAGCGACCAAACGACAAGGGCCAACGTCCTGACTTTC. Protein sequence: CASSDQTTRANVLTF.

Note on this clonotype: A much larger clone lies one base from this, so it may be a read error. V and J are TRBV14 and TRBJ1-2; 7 nucleotides match TRBD1. Germline V gene sequence: CDR1 SGHDN, CDR2 FVKESK. This CDR3 is built from 16 residues. DNA of the CDR3: TGTGCCAGCAGCCCAGACCCCGGACAGGCCGCCTATGGCTCCACCTTC. Translated: CASSPDPGQAAYGSTF.

This clonotype was counted only a few times. The rearrangement links TRBV29-1 to TRBJ2-3; unclear D gene. Germline CDR1 is SQVTM and CDR2 is ANQGSEA. This CDR3 is built from 17 residues. The V gene lost 1 base and the J gene lost 3 bases, with 20 bases spanning the gap. The CDR3 DNA follows: TGCAGCGTTGAAGGCCGGACGGAGATGGGCAGGACAGATACGCAGTATTTT. Translation gives CSVEGRTEMGRTDTQYF.

With respect to this clonotype: Possible read error: a much larger clone is one base away. The chain joins TRBV20-1 to TRBJ2-1, with 8 bases matching TRBD2. In germline, CDR1 is DFQATT, CDR2 SNEGSKA (reference sequence). The CDR3 totals 15 residues. This chain's CDR3 is CSAQRLARISNEQIF. DNA of the CDR3: TGCAGTGCTCAAAGACTAGCGCGCATCTCCAATGAGCAGATCTTC.

This clonotype was recorded at least ten times. The V gene is TRBV29-1, the J gene TRBJ2-1; D might be TRBD2 (5 bases). Germline lookup yields CDR1 SQVTM and CDR2 ANQGSEA. V was shortened by 5 bases and J by 2 bases, with 13 bases between the two germline ends. The CDR3 has 14 amino acids. CDR3 protein: CSVTGKVTYNEQFF. As DNA, the CDR3 is TGCAGCGTTACCGGGAAGGTTACCTACAATGAGCAGTTCTTC.

This chain's CDR3 is CASSYGTPYEQYF. CDR3 coding DNA: TGTGCCAGCAGTTACGGGACCCCCTACGAGCAGTACTTC. The V and J genes are TRBV6-2 or TRBV6-3 and TRBJ2-7, with D tentatively TRBD1 or TRBD2 (5 bases each). Germline-derived CDR1 and CDR2 are MNHEY and SVGEGT. The CDR3 spans 13 residues. V was shortened by 2 bases and J by 2 bases, with 7 bases between the two germline ends.

This clonotype was picked up many times. The chain couples TRBV10-2 to TRBJ1-4, with 9 bases aligning to TRBD1. Unmatched junction bases numbered 13, after V lost 5 bases and J lost 12 bases. Germline loops: CDR1 WSHSY, CDR2 SAAADI. The CDR3 is 15 amino acids. The CDR3 protein is CASSPVTGQGRELFF. The CDR3 DNA sequence: TGCGCCAGCAGTCCTGTAACCGGACAGGGGAGGGAACTGTTTTTT.

This clonotype was detected many times. The CDR3 nucleotides are TGTGCCAGCAGTTTATCTGGGGGGCAGTTCAATCAGCCCCAGCATTTT. Translated, it gives CASSLSGGQFNQPQHF. This chain connects TRBV12-3 or TRBV12-4 to TRBJ1-5; D perhaps matches TRBD1 (6 bases). V was pared by 2 bases and J by 3 bases, with 14 bases between. The CDR3 is made up of 16 amino acids.

In its sample, this clonotype was seen many times. This rearrangement joins TRBV4-2 to TRBJ2-7; D call uncertain. V lost 3 bases and J 0 bases, leaving 9 bases between the germline ends. The CDR3 runs 14 residues. The germline V gene encodes CDR1 LGHNA and CDR2 YNFKEQ. The CDR3 coding sequence is TGTGCCAGCAGCCATTTAAACAGCTCCTACGAGCAGTACTTC. Translating gives CASSHLNSSYEQYF.

This clonotype was detected many times. J is TRBJ2-3 and V is TRBV5-1; a weak D match, TRBD1 (6 bases). There are 14 residues in the CDR3. The V and J ends lost 4 bases and 6 bases respectively, with 15 bases between them. Germline CDR1 is SGHRS and CDR2 is YFSETQ. CDR3 amino acids: CASSPVPGQDTQYF. The CDR3 DNA is TGCGCCAGCAGCCCGGTACCCGGACAGGATACGCAGTATTTT. Full variable domain (remainder filled in from reference TRBV5-1 and TRBJ2-3): KAGVTQTPRYLIKTRGQQVTLSCSPISGHRSVSWYQQTPGQGLQFLFEYFSETQRNKGNFPGRFSGRQFSNSRSEMNVSTLELGDSALYLCASSPVPGQDTQYFGPGTRLTVL.

There are many counts of this clonotype. Germline is not matched at one junction end, which may reflect a read error. The V gene is TRBV6-1, the J gene TRBJ1-5, with 8 bases identical to TRBD1. The V gene's germline CDR1 is MNHNS and CDR2 SASEGT. This CDR3 is built from 16 residues. In DNA form, the CDR3 reads TGTGCCAGCAGGACCGGACAGGGAGATCCCAATCGGCCCCAGCATTTT. This encodes CASRTGQGDPNRPQHF.

This clonotype was detected many times. CDR3 residues: CASSHFSGTDTQYF. In DNA, the CDR3 is TGTGCCAGCAGCCATTTTAGCGGGACAGATACGCAGTATTTT. V usage is TRBV3-1 and J usage is TRBJ2-3; TRBD2 aligns across 7 bases. After removal of 3 bases from V and 3 bases from J, the junction contained 3 bases not matched to a gene. Germline lookup yields CDR1 LGHDT and CDR2 YNNKEL (reference sequence). CDR3 length: 14 residues.

This clonotype was picked up many times. V usage is TRBV20-1 and J usage is TRBJ2-2; D may match TRBD1 or TRBD2 (6 bases each). V gave up 5 bases and J gave up 4 bases, with 14 bases separating them. CDR1 and CDR2 from the germline V gene are DFQATT and SNEGSKA (reference sequence). CDR3 length: 14 residues. The CDR3 region is CSAPQGSGTGELFF. Written as DNA, the CDR3 is TGCAGTGCTCCACAGGGTAGCGGCACCGGGGAGCTGTTTTTT.

The chain couples TRBV25-1 to TRBJ2-6, with D unclear. The CDR3 covers 15 residues. Trimming removed 1 base at V and 0 bases at J, with 4 bases between. Germline CDR1 reads MGHDK; CDR2 reads SYGVNS. Written as DNA, the CDR3 is TGTGCCAGCAGTGAATCCGGCTCTGGGGCCAACGTCCTGACTTTC. Its translation is CASSESGSGANVLTF.

This clonotype was picked up many times. The rearrangement links TRBV12-3 or TRBV12-4 to TRBJ2-3; TRBD2 matches 14 bases. The CDR3 runs 15 residues. J gave up 14 bases and V 4 bases, and 11 bases lay outside the gene matches. The CDR3 reads CASSSWMGLAGVRYF. The CDR3 DNA reads as TGTGCCAGCAGTTCCTGGATGGGACTAGCGGGAGTAAGGTATTTT.

This clonotype has a count of ten or more. The V call is TRBV28, the J call TRBJ2-7, with D possibly being TRBD1 (6 bases). Germline CDR1 and CDR2: MDHEN and SYDVKM. CDR3 length equals 16 residues. V was trimmed by 4 bases and J by 1 base, leaving 17 bases between them. Here the CDR3 reads CASSYPWDTGSYEQYF. DNA of the CDR3: TGTGCCAGCAGTTATCCCTGGGACACCGGTTCCTACGAGCAGTACTTC.